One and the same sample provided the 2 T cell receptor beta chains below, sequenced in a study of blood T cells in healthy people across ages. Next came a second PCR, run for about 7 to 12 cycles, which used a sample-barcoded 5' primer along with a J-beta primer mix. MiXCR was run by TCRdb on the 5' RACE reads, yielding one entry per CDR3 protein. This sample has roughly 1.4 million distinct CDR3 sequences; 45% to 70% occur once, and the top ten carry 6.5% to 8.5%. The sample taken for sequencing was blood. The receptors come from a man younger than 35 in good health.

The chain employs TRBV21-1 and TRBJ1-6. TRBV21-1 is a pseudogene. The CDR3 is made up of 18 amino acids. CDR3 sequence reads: CASSKGGDQSSYNSPLHF. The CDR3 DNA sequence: TGTGCCAGCAGCAAAGGAGGAGACCAAAGCTCCTATAATTCACCCCTCCACTTT.

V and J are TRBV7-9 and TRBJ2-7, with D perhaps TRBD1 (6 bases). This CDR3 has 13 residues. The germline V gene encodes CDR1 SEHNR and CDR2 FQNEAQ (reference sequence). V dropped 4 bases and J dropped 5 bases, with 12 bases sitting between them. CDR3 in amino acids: CASSSEGVNEQYF. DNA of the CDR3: TGTGCCAGCAGCTCTGAGGGGGTTAACGAGCAGTACTTC. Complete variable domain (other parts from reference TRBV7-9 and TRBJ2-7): DTGVSQNPRHKITKRGQNVTFRCDPISEHNRLYWYRQTLGQGPEFLTYFQNEAQLEKSRLLSDRFSAERPKGSFSTLEIQRTEQGDSAMYLCASSSEGVNEQYFGPGTRLTVT.